This entry is about one TCR beta chain. A read error may produce the germline difference seen at one junction end. Original processing methods: Reference gene primers were amplified, and this amplification served to estimate nucleated cell counts. This table comes from immunoSEQ multiplex PCR, and its TCRdb copy is limited to in-frame clones, with some not included. D and trimming were read from the DNA, whereas the V and J calls and clone size are those reported in that table. The sample lists roughly 70,000 clones; around four fifths were seen once. The data stem from a study of blood T cell repertoires in COVID-19. Study-level background: Samples representing acute and convalescent COVID-19 were sourced from the United States, Italy and Spain.

This CDR3 is built from 14 residues. Germline-derived CDR1 and CDR2 are SEHNR and FQNEAQ (reference sequence). The sequence came from a human donor in a cohort sampled during active COVID-19. The chain carries TRBV7-9 and TRBJ2-3; D gene ambiguous. Specimen: peripheral blood. DNA for the CDR3: TGTGCCAGCAGCTTAAGCCTTAGCACCGATACGCAGTATTTT. Its translation: CASSLSLSTDTQYF.